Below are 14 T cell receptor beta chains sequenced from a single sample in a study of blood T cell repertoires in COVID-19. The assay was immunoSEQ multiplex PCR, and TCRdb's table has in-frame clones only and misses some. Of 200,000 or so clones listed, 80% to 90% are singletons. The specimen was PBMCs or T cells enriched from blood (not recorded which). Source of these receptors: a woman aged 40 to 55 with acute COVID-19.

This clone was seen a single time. CDR3: CASSLDRGNTGELFF. The CDR3 nucleotides read TGTGCCAGCAGCTTAGACAGGGGTAATACCGGGGAGCTGTTTTTT. The chain combines TRBV11-3 with TRBJ2-2; D possibly corresponds to TRBD1 (6 bases). The CDR3 runs to 15 residues. Germline assignment: CDR1 SGHNT and CDR2 YENEEA. Trimming pared 0 bases from V and 5 bases from J, leaving 10 bases between.

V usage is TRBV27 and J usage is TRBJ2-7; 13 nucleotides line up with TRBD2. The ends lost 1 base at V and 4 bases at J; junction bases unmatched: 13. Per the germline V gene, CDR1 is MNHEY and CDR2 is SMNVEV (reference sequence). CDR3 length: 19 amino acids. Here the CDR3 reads CASSLFVPGLAGRKYEQYF. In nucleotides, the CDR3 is TGTGCCAGCAGTTTATTCGTTCCGGGACTAGCGGGAAGGAAGTACGAGCAGTACTTC.

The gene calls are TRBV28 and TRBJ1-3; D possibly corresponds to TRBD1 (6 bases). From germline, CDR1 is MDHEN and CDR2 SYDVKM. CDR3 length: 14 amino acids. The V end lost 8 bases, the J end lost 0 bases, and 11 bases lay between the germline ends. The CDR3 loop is CASGGGYSGNTIYF. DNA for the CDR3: TGTGCCAGCGGGGGGGGCTACTCTGGAAACACCATATATTTT.

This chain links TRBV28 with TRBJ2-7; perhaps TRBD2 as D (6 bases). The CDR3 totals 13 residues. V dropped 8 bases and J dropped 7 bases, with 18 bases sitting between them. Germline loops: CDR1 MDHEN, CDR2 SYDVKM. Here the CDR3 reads CASGTGLLGEQYF. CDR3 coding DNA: TGTGCCAGCGGAACGGGACTCCTTGGGGAGCAGTACTTC.

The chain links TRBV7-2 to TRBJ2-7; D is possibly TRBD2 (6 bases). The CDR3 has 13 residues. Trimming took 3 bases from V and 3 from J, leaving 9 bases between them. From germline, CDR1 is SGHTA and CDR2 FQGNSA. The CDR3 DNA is TGTGCCAGCAGCTTCCAGGAGGGCTACGAGCAGTACTTC. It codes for CASSFQEGYEQYF.

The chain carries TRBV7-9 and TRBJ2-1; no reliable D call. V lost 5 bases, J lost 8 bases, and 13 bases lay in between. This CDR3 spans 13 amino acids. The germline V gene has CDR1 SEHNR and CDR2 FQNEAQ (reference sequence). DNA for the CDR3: TGTGCCAGCAGCCCACCCTTTGGCCATGAGCAGTTCTTC. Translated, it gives CASSPPFGHEQFF. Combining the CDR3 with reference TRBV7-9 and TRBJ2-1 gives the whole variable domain DTGVSQNPRHKITKRGQNVTFRCDPISEHNRLYWYRQTLGQGPEFLTYFQNEAQLEKSRLLSDRFSAERPKGSFSTLEIQRTEQGDSAMYLCASSPPFGHEQFFGPGTRLTVL.

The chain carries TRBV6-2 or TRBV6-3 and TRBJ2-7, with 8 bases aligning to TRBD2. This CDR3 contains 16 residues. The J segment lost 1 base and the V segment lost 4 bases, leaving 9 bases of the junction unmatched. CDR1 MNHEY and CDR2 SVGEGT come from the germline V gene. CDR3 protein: CASSSFQLAESYEQYF. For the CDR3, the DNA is TGTGCCAGCAGTTCATTCCAACTAGCGGAGTCCTACGAGCAGTACTTC.

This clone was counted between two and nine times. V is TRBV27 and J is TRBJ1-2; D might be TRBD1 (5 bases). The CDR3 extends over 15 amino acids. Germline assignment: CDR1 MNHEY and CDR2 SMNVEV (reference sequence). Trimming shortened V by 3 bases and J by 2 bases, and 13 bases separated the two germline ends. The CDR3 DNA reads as TGTGCCAGCAGTTTGGCGGGACGAACGAACTATGGCTACACCTTC. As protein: CASSLAGRTNYGYTF.

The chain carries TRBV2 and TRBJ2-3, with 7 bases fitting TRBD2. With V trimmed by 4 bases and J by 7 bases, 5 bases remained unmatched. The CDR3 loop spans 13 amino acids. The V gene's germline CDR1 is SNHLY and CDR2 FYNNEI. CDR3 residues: CASSVAGENTQYF. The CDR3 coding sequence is TGTGCCAGCAGTGTTGCGGGAGAAAATACGCAGTATTTT. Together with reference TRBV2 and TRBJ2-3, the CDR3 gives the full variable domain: EPEVTQTPSHQVTQMGQEVILRCVPISNHLYFYWYRQILGQKVEFLVSFYNNEISEKSEIFDDQFSVERPDGSNFTLKIRSTKLEDSAMYFCASSVAGENTQYFGPGTRLTVL.

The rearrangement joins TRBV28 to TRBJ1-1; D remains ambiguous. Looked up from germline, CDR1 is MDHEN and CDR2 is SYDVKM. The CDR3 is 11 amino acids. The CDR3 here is CSSGVYTEAFF. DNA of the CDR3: TGTAGCAGCGGGGTTTACACTGAAGCTTTCTTT.

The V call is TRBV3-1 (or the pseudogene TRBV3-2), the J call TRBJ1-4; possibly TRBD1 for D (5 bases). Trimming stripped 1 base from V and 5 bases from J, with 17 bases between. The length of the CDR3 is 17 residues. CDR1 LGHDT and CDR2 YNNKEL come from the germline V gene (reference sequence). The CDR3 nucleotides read TGTGCCAGCAGCCAAGGGCCATGGGGCGGTTTGAATGAAAAACTGTTTTTT. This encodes CASSQGPWGGLNEKLFF.

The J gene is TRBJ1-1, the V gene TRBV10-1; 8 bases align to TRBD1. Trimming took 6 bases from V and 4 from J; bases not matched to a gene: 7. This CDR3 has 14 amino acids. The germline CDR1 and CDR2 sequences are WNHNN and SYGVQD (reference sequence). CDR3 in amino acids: CASRLDREGTEAFF. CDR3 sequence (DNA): TGCGCCAGCAGACTGGACAGGGAGGGCACTGAAGCTTTCTTT.

This chain's CDR3 is CASSLPDFVAGNQPQHF. The CDR3 DNA sequence: TGTGCCAGCAGTTTGCCTGACTTCGTGGCGGGCAATCAGCCCCAGCATTTT. J is TRBJ1-5 and V is TRBV28; D ambiguous. Germline V CDR1 and CDR2: MDHEN, SYDVKM. The CDR3 loop spans 17 amino acids. Trimming removed 3 bases from V and 2 bases from J, with 17 bases in between.

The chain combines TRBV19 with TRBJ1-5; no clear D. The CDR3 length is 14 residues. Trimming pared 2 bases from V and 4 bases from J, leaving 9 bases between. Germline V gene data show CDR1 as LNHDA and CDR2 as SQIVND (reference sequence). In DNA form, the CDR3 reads TGTGCCAGTAGTATATCGACACAGAATCAGCCCCAGCATTTT. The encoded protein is CASSISTQNQPQHF.